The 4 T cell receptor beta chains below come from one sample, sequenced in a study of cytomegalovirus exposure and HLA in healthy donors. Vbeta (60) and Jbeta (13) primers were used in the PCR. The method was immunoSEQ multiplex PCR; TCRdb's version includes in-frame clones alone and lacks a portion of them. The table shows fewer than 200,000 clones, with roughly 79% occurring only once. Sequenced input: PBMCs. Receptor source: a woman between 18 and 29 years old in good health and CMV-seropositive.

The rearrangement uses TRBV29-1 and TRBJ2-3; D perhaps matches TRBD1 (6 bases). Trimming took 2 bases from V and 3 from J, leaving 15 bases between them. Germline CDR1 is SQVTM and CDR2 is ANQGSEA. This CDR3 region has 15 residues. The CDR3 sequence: CSVELGQRMTDTQYF. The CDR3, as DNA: TGCAGCGTTGAACTCGGACAGAGGATGACAGATACGCAGTATTTT.

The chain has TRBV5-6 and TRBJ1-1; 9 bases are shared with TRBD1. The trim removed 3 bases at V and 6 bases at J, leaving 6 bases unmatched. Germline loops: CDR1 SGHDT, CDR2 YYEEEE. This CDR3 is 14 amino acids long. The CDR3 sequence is CASSSGTGIPEAFF. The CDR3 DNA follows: TGTGCCAGCAGCTCCGGGACAGGGATCCCTGAAGCTTTCTTT.

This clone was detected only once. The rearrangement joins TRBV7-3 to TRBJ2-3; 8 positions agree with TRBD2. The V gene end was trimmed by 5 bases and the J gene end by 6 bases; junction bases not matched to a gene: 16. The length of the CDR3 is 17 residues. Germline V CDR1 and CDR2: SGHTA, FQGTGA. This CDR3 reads CASSLKARGGGLDTQYF. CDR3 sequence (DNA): TGTGCCAGCAGCCTAAAAGCTCGGGGGGGTGGTTTGGATACGCAGTATTTT.

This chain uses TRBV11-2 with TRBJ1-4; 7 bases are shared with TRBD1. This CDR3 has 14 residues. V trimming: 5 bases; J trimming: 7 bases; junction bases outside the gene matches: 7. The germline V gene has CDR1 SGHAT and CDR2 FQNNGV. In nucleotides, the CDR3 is TGTGCCAGCAGCCCTCTGACAGGGACTGAAAAACTGTTTTTT. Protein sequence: CASSPLTGTEKLFF.